This TCR beta chain was sequenced in a study of T cells in women clearing cervical HPV infection. In the study overall: For cases, blood was sampled a median about 160 days after lesion detection, interquartile range roughly 80 to 200 days.

Clones were sequenced by immunoSEQ multiplex PCR, and TCRdb holds only the in-frame ones, with some missing. The sample spans 30,000 to 35,000 clones; the ten largest clones claim 4% to 5%. As to this clone: The read halts 3 residues ahead of the CDR3 end, with the missing end drawn from the germline J gene.

The CDR3 is made up of 15 amino acids. Germline V gives CDR1 SGHAT, CDR2 FQNNGV. The V and J ends lost 5 bases and 7 bases, in that order; junction bases with no gene match: 7. The chain recombines TRBV11-2 with TRBJ2-2; 10 nucleotides match TRBD1. Sequencing used blood buffy coat. The TCR comes from a woman aged 18-70 years with a cervical HPV16 infection that either progressed to CIN3+ or cleared (not recorded which). CDR3 protein: CASSLGTGVVGELFF. The part of the CDR3 DNA that was read is TGTGCCAGCAGCCTAGGGACAGGGGTTGTCGGGGAG.